This entry lists 9 T cell receptor beta chains sequenced from one sample in a study of blood T cells in healthy people across ages (dated by TCRdb to between 2014 and 2017). The library was built by means of 5' RACE. Instrument on record: Illumina HiSeq 2500. A second PCR of roughly 7 to 12 cycles was run with a J-beta primer mix and a sample-barcoded 5' primer. TCRdb redid the processing of the public reads, applying fastp at Q25 and MiXCR, and retained in-frame beta chains. Rows matching on CDR3 protein sequence are summarized as one entry with the most common DNA and genes. In all, the sample holds 1.5 million to 1.9 million distinct CDR3 sequences, and less than 45% of those were seen once. Under 5% of the sample comes from the top ten. The sequencing input was blood. These receptors all stem from a woman aged 18-29 years in good health.

The chain links TRBV12-3 or TRBV12-4 to TRBJ2-5, with D possibly called TRBD1 or TRBD2 (6 bases each). Between the trimmed V and J ends, which lost 6 bases and 4 bases, there was a span of 15 bases. The CDR3 contains 14 residues. CDR3: CASRGGFGRETQYF. DNA for the CDR3: TGTGCCAGCAGAGGGGGGTTTGGAAGAGAGACCCAGTACTTC.

This clonotype was counted once. The chain recombines TRBV5-8 with TRBJ2-3, with 9 bases identical to TRBD2. From germline, CDR1 is SGHTS and CDR2 YDEGEE. CDR3 length: 16 residues. Trimming at V came to 5 bases and at J to 6 bases, leaving 13 bases not matched to a gene. The CDR3 region is CASSPGSSGVFDTQYF. The CDR3 DNA reads TGTGCCAGCAGTCCCGGGTCTAGCGGGGTCTTCGATACGCAGTATTTT.

The chain couples TRBV6-5 to TRBJ1-2; 7 bases agree with TRBD1. The CDR3 consists of 13 residues. CDR1 and CDR2 (germline): MNHEY, SVGAGI. Trimming took 0 bases from V and 7 from J; bases not matched to a gene: 2. CDR3 amino acids: CASSYSTGVGYTF. Written as DNA, the CDR3 is TGTGCCAGCAGTTACTCAACAGGGGTTGGCTACACCTTC.

The V call is TRBV29-1, the J call TRBJ2-1; D is unclear. V lost 7 bases to trimming and J lost 2 bases, with 12 bases between them. CDR1 SQVTM and CDR2 ANQGSEA come from the germline V gene. The CDR3 length is 13 residues. CDR3 sequence (DNA): TGCAGCGCTCACCGGGCCCCCTACAATGAGCAGTTCTTC. Translating it yields CSAHRAPYNEQFF.

A few counts support this clonotype. This rearrangement joins TRBV7-3 to TRBJ2-7; 9 bases are a match to TRBD2. Matching the DNA end better, TRBJ2-5 makes the J call doubtful. The CDR3 spans 15 residues. CDR1 and CDR2 from the germline V gene are SGHTA and FQGTGA. CDR3 amino acids: CASRDSGLAGETQYF. Here the CDR3 DNA reads TGTGCCAGCAGGGATTCGGGACTAGCAGGGGAGACCCAGTACTTC.

The J gene is TRBJ2-3, the V gene TRBV7-2, with a tentative D call TRBD2 (5 bases). The length of the CDR3 is 17 residues. With 3 bases removed from V and 0 bases from J, the gap between germline ends came to 16 bases. Germline loops: CDR1 SGHTA, CDR2 FQGNSA. The CDR3 nucleotides are TGTGCCAGCAGCTTTAACGTAGTCGGCGGGAGCACAGATACGCAGTATTTT. Translation gives CASSFNVVGGSTDTQYF. Drawing the rest from reference TRBV7-2 and TRBJ2-3, the complete variable domain is GAGVSQSPSNKVTEKGKDVELRCDPISGHTALYWYRQSLGQGLEFLIYFQGNSAPDKSGLPSDRFSAERTGGSVSTLTIQRTQQEDSAVYLCASSFNVVGGSTDTQYFGPGTRLTVL.

The chain recombines TRBV29-1 with TRBJ2-7; the D call may be TRBD1 or TRBD2 (6 bases each). There are 13 residues in the CDR3. V shed 6 bases and J shed 1 base, with 13 bases lying between them. Looked up from germline, CDR1 is SQVTM and CDR2 is ANQGSEA. CDR3 in DNA: TGCAGCGTGCTGGGGGGCAAGTCCTACGAGCAGTACTTC. The encoded protein is CSVLGGKSYEQYF.

The chain combines TRBV7-2 with TRBJ2-7; D uncertain. Trimming removed 5 bases at V and 7 bases at J, with 9 bases between. CDR1 and CDR2 from the germline V gene are SGHTA and FQGNSA. CDR3 length: 11 amino acids. This chain's CDR3 is CASSQRGEQYF. The CDR3 nucleotides read TGTGCCAGCAGCCAACGTGGGGAGCAGTACTTC. Full variable domain (rest looked up from reference TRBV7-2 and TRBJ2-7): GAGVSQSPSNKVTEKGKDVELRCDPISGHTALYWYRQSLGQGLEFLIYFQGNSAPDKSGLPSDRFSAERTGGSVSTLTIQRTQQEDSAVYLCASSQRGEQYFGPGTRLTVT.

DNA of the CDR3: TGCAGCGTGGGGAAACCTGAAGCTTTCTTT. Its protein is CSVGKPEAFF. V and J are TRBV29-1 and TRBJ1-1; D is unresolved. Trimming pared 6 bases from V and 6 bases from J, leaving 8 bases between. Germline V gives CDR1 SQVTM, CDR2 ANQGSEA. CDR3 size: 10 residues. The full variable domain, rest sourced from reference TRBV29-1 and TRBJ1-1, is SAVISQKPSRDICQRGTSLTIQCQVDSQVTMMFWYRQQPGQSLTLIATANQGSEATYESGFVIDKFPISRPNLTFSTLTVSNMSPEDSSIYLCSVGKPEAFFGQGTRLTVV.